A selection of T cell receptor beta chains follows, all from one sample in a study of blood T cell repertoires in COVID-19. The method was immunoSEQ multiplex PCR; TCRdb's version includes in-frame clones alone and lacks a portion of them. Here the sample spans 200,000 to 250,000 clones, roughly four fifths being singletons. Input material: PBMCs or T cells enriched from blood (not recorded which). These receptors came from a man in his forties who had recovered from COVID-19. Both conserved end residues are part of each CDR3. D genes are given only for firm matches. Clone size appears in some rows only: once, few, many, or a class for an expanded clone.

J | V | size | D | CDR3 | DNA
TRBJ1-3 | TRBV10-2 | NA | TRBD1 | CASRPTGAGNTIYF | TGCGCCAGCAGACCCACAGGGGCTGGAAACACCATATATTTT
TRBJ2-4 | TRBV3-1/TRBV3-2 | NA | TRBD2 | CASSLRGTENIQYF | TGTGCCAGCAGCCTGCGGGGGACCGAAAACATTCAGTACTTC
TRBJ1-1 | TRBV19 | NA | NA | CASSGTGLNTEAFF | TGTGCCAGTAGTGGAACAGGGCTGAACACTGAAGCTTTCTTT
TRBJ1-1 | TRBV9 | NA | NA | CASSPVVGTPENTEAFF | TGTGCCAGCAGCCCAGTTGTAGGGACACCTGAGAACACTGAAGCTTTCTTT
TRBJ2-1 | TRBV15 | NA | TRBD2 | CATSRAPSGSQGEQFF | TGTGCCACCAGCAGAGCCCCTAGCGGGAGTCAAGGTGAGCAGTTCTTC
TRBJ1-2 | TRBV5-1 | few | TRBD1 | CASSLDRGRRGYTF | TGCGCCAGCAGCCTGGACAGGGGGCGTCGTGGCTACACCTTC
TRBJ1-4 | TRBV5-1 | NA | NA | CASSLVFGEKLFF | TGCGCCAGCAGCTTGGTCTTCGGTGAAAAACTGTTTTTT
TRBJ1-6 | TRBV6-6 | NA | NA | CASTPDGSSYNSPLHF | TGTGCCAGCACCCCCGACGGGAGCTCCTATAATTCACCCCTCCACTTT
TRBJ1-4 | TRBV30 | NA | NA | CAYTGTGHEKLFF | TGTGCCTATACAGGGACCGGGCATGAAAAACTGTTTTTT
TRBJ1-3 | TRBV19 | NA | TRBD1 | CASKNFITGDSGNTIYF | TGTGCCAGTAAGAACTTCATAACAGGGGACTCTGGAAACACCATATATTTT
TRBJ1-4 | TRBV4-1 | many | TRBD1 | CASSRGQVQEKLFF | TGCGCCAGCAGCCGAGGACAGGTGCAAGAAAAACTGTTTTTT
TRBJ2-5 | TRBV28 | few | TRBD2 | CASSLTSGGQETQYF | TGTGCCAGCAGTTTGACTAGCGGGGGACAAGAGACCCAGTACTTC
TRBJ2-3 | TRBV11-2 | once | TRBD2 | CASSSSIGSGGTDTQYF | TGTGCCAGCAGCTCCTCGATCGGTAGCGGGGGAACAGATACGCAGTATTTT
TRBJ1-5 | TRBV19 | NA | TRBD1 | CASTPDREVNQPQHF | TGTGCCAGTACTCCTGACAGGGAGGTCAATCAGCCCCAGCATTTT
TRBJ2-7 | TRBV5-1 | NA | TRBD2 | CASSDSGSPSEQYF | TGCGCCAGCAGTGATAGCGGGAGCCCCTCCGAGCAGTACTTC
TRBJ1-1 | TRBV2 | NA | TRBD1 | CASKNRGQSEAFF | TGTGCCAGCAAGAACAGGGGACAGAGTGAAGCTTTCTTT
TRBJ2-1 | TRBV7-3 | NA | TRBD2 | CASSSSRGLAGLRGNEQFF | TGTGCCAGCAGCTCCAGTAGGGGACTAGCGGGGCTCCGGGGCAATGAGCAGTTCTTC
TRBJ1-6 | TRBV25-1 | NA | NA | CASGGENYNSPLHF | TGTGCCAGCGGTGGAGAGAACTATAATTCACCCCTCCACTTT
TRBJ2-2 | TRBV15 | NA | NA | CATSRGRVPTGELFF | TGTGCCACCAGCAGAGGCCGGGTACCCACCGGGGAGCTGTTTTTT
TRBJ1-5 | TRBV18 | once | NA | CASSPLGRYSNQPQHF | TGTGCCAGCTCACCATTAGGGAGATATAGCAATCAGCCCCAGCATTTT
TRBJ1-1 | TRBV7-9 | NA | TRBD1 | CASSPRGGQGVNTEAFF | TGTGCCAGCAGCCCCCGAGGCGGACAGGGCGTTAACACTGAAGCTTTCTTT
TRBJ1-2 | TRBV6-7 | NA | TRBD1 | CASSYFLRDRGPYGYTF | TGTGCCAGCAGTTACTTTCTCCGGGACAGGGGGCCCTATGGCTACACCTTC
TRBJ1-4 | TRBV19 | NA | NA | CASSMQQGTNEKLFF | TGTGCCAGTAGTATGCAGCAGGGAACTAATGAAAAACTGTTTTTT
TRBJ1-6 | TRBV7-9 | NA | NA | CASSDTGNSPLHF | TGTGCCAGCAGTGATACAGGGAATTCACCCCTCCACTTT
TRBJ1-2 | TRBV9 | NA | TRBD1 | CASKQGAFGYTF | TGTGCCAGCAAACAGGGGGCGTTTGGCTACACCTTC
TRBJ1-2 | TRBV5-4 | NA | NA | CASSLRGPSHGYTF | TGTGCCAGCAGCCTCAGGGGACCCTCGCATGGCTACACCTTC
TRBJ2-7 | TRBV11-3 | NA | TRBD2 | CASSLDKAGTSGNHEQYF | TGTGCCAGCAGCTTAGATAAGGCGGGTACTAGCGGGAACCACGAGCAGTACTTC
TRBJ1-5 | TRBV7-2 | NA | NA | CASSLVVGGNQPQHF | TGTGCCAGCAGCTTAGTAGTAGGGGGAAATCAGCCCCAGCATTTT
TRBJ1-2 | TRBV7-8 | few | NA | CASSSNRGYGYTF | TGTGCCAGCAGCTCCAACCGGGGCTATGGCTACACCTTC
TRBJ1-2 | TRBV7-8 | NA | NA | CASSFAGGGYTF | TGTGCCAGCAGCTTCGCCGGCGGAGGCTACACCTTC
TRBJ2-1 | TRBV7-6 | NA | NA | CASSLGAGSYNEQFF | TGTGCCAGCAGCCTCGGAGCGGGTTCCTACAATGAGCAGTTCTTC
TRBJ1-2 | TRBV6-5 | NA | NA | CASYGTGSRYGYTF | TGTGCCAGCTACGGTACAGGGTCTCGTTATGGCTACACCTTC
TRBJ1-2 | TRBV6-5 | NA | TRBD1 | CASSPRQGKGYTF | TGTGCCAGCAGTCCCCGACAGGGGAAAGGCTACACCTTC
TRBJ1-6 | TRBV3-1/TRBV3-2 | once | TRBD1 | CASSQGAGQGALPLHF | TGTGCCAGCAGCCAAGGAGCGGGACAGGGGGCTTTACCCCTCCACTTT
TRBJ2-5 | TRBV7-2 | once | TRBD2 | CASSLGGGGETQYF | TGTGCCAGCAGCTTAGGCGGGGGGGGAGAGACCCAGTACTTC
TRBJ2-3 | TRBV24-1 | NA | NA | CATSDSGTSTDTQYF | TGTGCCACCAGTGACTCCGGGACTAGCACAGATACGCAGTATTTT
TRBJ1-2 | TRBV5-5 | NA | TRBD1 | CASTWGTGLSYTF | TGTGCCAGCACCTGGGGGACAGGTCTCAGCTACACCTTC
TRBJ2-1 | TRBV11-2 | NA | TRBD2 | CASSQKINSGTLQNEQFF | TGTGCCAGCAGTCAAAAAATTAATAGCGGGACCTTACAAAATGAGCAGTTCTTC
TRBJ2-5 | TRBV5-6 | NA | TRBD2 | CASHWSQAGVGETQYF | TGTGCCAGCCACTGGTCTCAAGCGGGAGTAGGTGAGACCCAGTACTTC
TRBJ1-1 | TRBV29-1 | NA | NA | CSVVRDTEAFF | TGCAGCGTTGTGCGAGACACTGAAGCTTTCTTT
TRBJ1-1 | TRBV5-4 | NA | TRBD1 | CASNPGGHVNTEAFF | TGTGCCAGCAACCCAGGGGGCCATGTGAACACTGAAGCTTTCTTT
TRBJ2-2 | TRBV24-1 | few | NA | CATSEAGTGELFF | TGTGCCACCAGTGAAGCAGGGACCGGGGAGCTGTTTTTT
TRBJ2-1 | TRBV7-3 | NA | TRBD2 | CASSSSGLAGEEQFF | TGTGCCAGCAGCTCCTCGGGACTAGCGGGAGAGGAGCAGTTCTTC
TRBJ1-5 | TRBV5-1 | NA | TRBD1 | CASSLEGGRGNQPQHF | TGCGCCAGCAGCTTGGAAGGGGGCCGGGGCAATCAGCCCCAGCATTTT
TRBJ2-6 | TRBV6-5 | NA | NA | CASSSPGSGANVLTF | TGTGCCAGCAGTTCCCCAGGGTCCGGGGCCAACGTCCTGACTTTC
TRBJ1-4 | TRBV5-1 | NA | NA | CASSLRGRDEKLFF | TGCGCCAGCAGCTTGCGGGGGAGGGATGAAAAACTGTTTTTT
TRBJ2-1 | TRBV2 | few | TRBD2 | CASREMTSGIYNEQFF | TGTGCCAGCAGAGAGATGACTAGCGGGATCTACAATGAGCAGTTCTTC
TRBJ2-1 | TRBV5-1 | NA | TRBD2 | CASSLAGGSDEQFF | TGCGCCAGCAGCTTGGCGGGGGGTAGTGATGAGCAGTTCTTC
TRBJ2-2 | TRBV5-1 | NA | TRBD2 | CASSLGTSAGELFF | TGCGCCAGCAGCTTGGGGACTAGCGCGGGGGAGCTGTTTTTT
TRBJ1-1 | TRBV10-3 | few | NA | CAIRRDMNTEAFF | TGTGCCATCAGAAGGGACATGAACACTGAAGCTTTCTTT
TRBJ1-3 | TRBV10-3 | NA | NA | CATSGGQGNTIYF | TGTGCCACGAGCGGGGGACAAGGAAACACCATATATTTT
TRBJ2-7 | TRBV11-3 | NA | TRBD2 | CASRAPSGSSYEQYF | TGTGCCAGCAGAGCCCCTAGCGGGAGCTCCTACGAGCAGTACTTC
TRBJ2-7 | TRBV25-1 | few | NA | CASSERTGNKFRYEQYF | TGTGCCAGCAGTGAACGAACCGGGAACAAGTTTCGCTACGAGCAGTACTTC